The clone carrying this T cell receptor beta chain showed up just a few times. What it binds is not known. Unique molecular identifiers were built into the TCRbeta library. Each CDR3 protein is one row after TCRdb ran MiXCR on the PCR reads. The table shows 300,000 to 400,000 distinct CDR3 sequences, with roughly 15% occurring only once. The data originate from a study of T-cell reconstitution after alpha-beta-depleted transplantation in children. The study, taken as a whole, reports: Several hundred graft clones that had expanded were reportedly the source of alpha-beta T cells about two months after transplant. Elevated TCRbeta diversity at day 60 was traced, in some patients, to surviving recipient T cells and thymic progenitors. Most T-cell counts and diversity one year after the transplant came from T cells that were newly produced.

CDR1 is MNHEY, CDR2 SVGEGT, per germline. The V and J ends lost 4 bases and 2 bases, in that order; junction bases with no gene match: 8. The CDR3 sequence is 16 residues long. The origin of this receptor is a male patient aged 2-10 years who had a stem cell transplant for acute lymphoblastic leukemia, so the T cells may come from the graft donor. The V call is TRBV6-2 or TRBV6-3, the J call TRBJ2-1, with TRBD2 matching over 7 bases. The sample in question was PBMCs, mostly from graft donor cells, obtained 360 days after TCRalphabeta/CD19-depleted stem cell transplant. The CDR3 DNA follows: TGTGCCAGCAGTTCTTTGCGGGAGATCACCTACAATGAGCAGTTCTTC. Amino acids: CASSSLREITYNEQFF.